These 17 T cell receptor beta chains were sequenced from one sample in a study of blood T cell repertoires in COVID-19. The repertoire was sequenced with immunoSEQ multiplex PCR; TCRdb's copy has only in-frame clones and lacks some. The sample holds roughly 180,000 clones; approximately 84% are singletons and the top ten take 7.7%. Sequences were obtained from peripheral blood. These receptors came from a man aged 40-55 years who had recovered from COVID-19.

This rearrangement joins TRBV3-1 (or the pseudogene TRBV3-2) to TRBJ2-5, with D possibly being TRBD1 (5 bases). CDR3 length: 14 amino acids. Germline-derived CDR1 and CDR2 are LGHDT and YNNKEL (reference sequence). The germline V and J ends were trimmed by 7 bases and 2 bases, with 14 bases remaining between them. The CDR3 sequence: CASIMGPNQETQYF. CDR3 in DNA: TGTGCCAGCATTATGGGGCCAAATCAAGAGACCCAGTACTTC.

In DNA, the CDR3 is TGTGCCAGCAGTCCTTCTTACGGACTAGGCAGCTCCTACAATGAGCAGTTCTTC. It codes for CASSPSYGLGSSYNEQFF. V and J are TRBV28 and TRBJ2-1; TRBD2 agrees at 7 bases. Germline lookup yields CDR1 MDHEN and CDR2 SYDVKM. The CDR3 sequence is 18 residues long. With 5 bases clipped from V and 0 bases from J, the junction kept 13 bases outside the gene matches.

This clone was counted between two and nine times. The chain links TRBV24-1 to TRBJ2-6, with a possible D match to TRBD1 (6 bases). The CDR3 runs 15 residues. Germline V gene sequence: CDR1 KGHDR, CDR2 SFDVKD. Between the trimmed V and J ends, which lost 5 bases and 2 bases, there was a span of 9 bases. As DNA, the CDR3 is TGTGCCACCAGTGGGGCAGGGGCTGGGGCCAACGTCCTGACTTTC. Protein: CATSGAGAGANVLTF.

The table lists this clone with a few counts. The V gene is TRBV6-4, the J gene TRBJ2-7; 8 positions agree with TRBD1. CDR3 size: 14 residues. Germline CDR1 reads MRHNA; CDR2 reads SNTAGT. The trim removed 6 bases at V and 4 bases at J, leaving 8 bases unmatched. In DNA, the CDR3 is TGTGCCAGCAGGGCGACAGGGGCTCGATACGAGCAGTACTTC. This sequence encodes CASRATGARYEQYF.

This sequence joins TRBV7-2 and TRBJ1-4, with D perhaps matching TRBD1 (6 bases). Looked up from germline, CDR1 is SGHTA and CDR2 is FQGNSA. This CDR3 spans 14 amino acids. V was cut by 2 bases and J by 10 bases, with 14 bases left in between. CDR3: CASSLLRGGGKLFF. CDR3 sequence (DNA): TGTGCCAGCAGCTTACTCAGGGGCGGGGGAAAACTGTTTTTT.

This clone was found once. In nucleotides, the CDR3 is TGTGCCAGCAGTTACCGTCTAGCGGGAGGAAATGAGCAGTTCTTC. The encoded protein is CASSYRLAGGNEQFF. The chain links TRBV6-5 to TRBJ2-1, with 11 bases that match TRBD2. This CDR3 region has 15 residues. From germline, CDR1 is MNHEY and CDR2 SVGAGI. Trimming at V came to 2 bases and at J to 7 bases, leaving 4 bases not matched to a gene.

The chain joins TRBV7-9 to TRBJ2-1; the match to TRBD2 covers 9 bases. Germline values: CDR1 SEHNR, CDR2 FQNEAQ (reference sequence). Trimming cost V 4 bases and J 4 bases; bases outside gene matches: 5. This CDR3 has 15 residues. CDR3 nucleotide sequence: TGTGCCAGCAGCTCAACTAGCGGGCCTTACAATGAGCAGTTCTTC. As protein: CASSSTSGPYNEQFF.

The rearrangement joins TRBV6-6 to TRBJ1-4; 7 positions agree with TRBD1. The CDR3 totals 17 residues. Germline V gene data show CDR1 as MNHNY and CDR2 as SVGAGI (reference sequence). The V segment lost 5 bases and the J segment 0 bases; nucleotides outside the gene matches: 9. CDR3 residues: CASSQRQGLATNEKLFF. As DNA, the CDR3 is TGTGCCAGCAGTCAGAGACAGGGACTTGCAACTAATGAAAAACTGTTTTTT.

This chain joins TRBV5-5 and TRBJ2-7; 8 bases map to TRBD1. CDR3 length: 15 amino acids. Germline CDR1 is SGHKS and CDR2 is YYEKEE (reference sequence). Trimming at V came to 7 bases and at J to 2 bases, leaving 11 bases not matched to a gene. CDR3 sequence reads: CASHTSQDRAYEQYF. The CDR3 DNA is TGTGCCAGCCACACGTCCCAGGACAGGGCCTACGAGCAGTACTTC.

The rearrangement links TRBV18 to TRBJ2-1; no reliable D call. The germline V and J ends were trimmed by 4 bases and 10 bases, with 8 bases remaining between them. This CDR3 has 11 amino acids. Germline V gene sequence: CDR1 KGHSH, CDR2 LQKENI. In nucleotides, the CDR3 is TGTGCCAGCTCACTGTCTGTCGAGCAGTTCTTC. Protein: CASSLSVEQFF.

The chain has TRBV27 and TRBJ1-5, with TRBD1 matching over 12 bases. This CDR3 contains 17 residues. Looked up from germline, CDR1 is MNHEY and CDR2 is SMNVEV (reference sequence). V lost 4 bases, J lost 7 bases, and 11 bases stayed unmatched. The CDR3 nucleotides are TGTGCCAGCAGTTCCCTCCCCGGGACAGGGGGCAGCCAGCCCCAGCATTTT. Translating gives CASSSLPGTGGSQPQHF.

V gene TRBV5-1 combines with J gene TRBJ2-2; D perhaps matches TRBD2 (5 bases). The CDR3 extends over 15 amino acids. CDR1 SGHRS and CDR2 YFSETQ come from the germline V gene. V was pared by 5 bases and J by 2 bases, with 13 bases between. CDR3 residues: CASRSGSGNTGELFF. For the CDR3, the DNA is TGCGCCAGCAGATCGGGGTCGGGAAACACCGGGGAGCTGTTTTTT.

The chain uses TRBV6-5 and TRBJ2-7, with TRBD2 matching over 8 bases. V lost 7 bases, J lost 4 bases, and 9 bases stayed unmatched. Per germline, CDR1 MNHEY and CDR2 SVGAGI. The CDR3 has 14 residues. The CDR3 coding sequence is TGTGCCAGCACCCGCCGGGGGGGAAGATACGAGCAGTACTTC. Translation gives CASTRRGGRYEQYF.

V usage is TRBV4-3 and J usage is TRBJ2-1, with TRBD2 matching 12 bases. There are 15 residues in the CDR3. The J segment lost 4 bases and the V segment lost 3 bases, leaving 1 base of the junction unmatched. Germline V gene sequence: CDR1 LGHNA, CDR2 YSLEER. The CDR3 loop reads CASSHGTSGYNEQFF. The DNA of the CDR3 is TGCGCCAGCAGCCACGGGACTAGCGGGTACAATGAGCAGTTCTTC.

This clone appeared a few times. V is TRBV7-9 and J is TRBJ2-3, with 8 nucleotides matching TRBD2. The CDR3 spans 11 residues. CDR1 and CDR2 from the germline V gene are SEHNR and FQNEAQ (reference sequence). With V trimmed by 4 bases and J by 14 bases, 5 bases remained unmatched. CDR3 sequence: CASSSGLVWYF. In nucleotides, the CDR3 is TGTGCCAGCAGCTCGGGACTAGTTTGGTATTTT.

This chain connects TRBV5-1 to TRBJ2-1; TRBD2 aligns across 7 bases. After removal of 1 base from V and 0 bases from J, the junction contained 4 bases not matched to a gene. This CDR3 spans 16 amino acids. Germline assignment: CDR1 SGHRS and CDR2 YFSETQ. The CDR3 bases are TGCGCCAGCAGCTTGCTGCGGGGGAGCTCCTACAATGAGCAGTTCTTC. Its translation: CASSLLRGSSYNEQFF. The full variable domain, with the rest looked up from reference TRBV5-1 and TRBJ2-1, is KAGVTQTPRYLIKTRGQQVTLSCSPISGHRSVSWYQQTPGQGLQFLFEYFSETQRNKGNFPGRFSGRQFSNSRSEMNVSTLELGDSALYLCASSLLRGSSYNEQFFGPGTRLTVL.

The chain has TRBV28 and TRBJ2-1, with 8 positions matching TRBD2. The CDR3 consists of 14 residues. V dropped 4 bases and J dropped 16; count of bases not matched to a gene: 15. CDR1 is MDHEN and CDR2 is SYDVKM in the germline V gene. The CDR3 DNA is TGTGCCAGCAGTTCTCCGTCCTCCGGGACTAGGGACTTCTTC. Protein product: CASSSPSSGTRDFF.